The entry below describes one TCR beta chain. The target antigen is unknown. This record belongs to a study of T-cell reconstitution after alpha-beta-depleted transplantation in children. Findings and caveats of the study: From surviving recipient T cells and thymic progenitors came the high day-60 TCRbeta diversity observed in some patients. Most T-cell counts and diversity one year after the transplant came from T cells that were newly produced. Expanded clones from the graft, numbering several hundred, reportedly supplied alpha-beta T cells about two months after transplant.

Unique molecular identifiers tagged the TCRbeta library. TCRdb analysed the PCR reads with MiXCR anew, one entry per CDR3 protein. The sample lists hundreds of thousands of distinct CDR3 sequences; just over 7.5% were seen once. Germline CDR1 SGHRS, CDR2 YFSETQ. Trimming took 0 bases from V and 2 from J; bases not matched to a gene: 3. This CDR3 has 16 residues. The rearrangement uses TRBV5-1 and TRBJ2-7; 12 bases map to TRBD2. The sequence was collected from a female patient between 2 and 15 years old who had a stem cell transplant for Fanconi anemia, so the T cells may come from the graft donor. The sample here was peripheral blood, taken 360 days after TCRalphabeta/CD19-depleted stem cell transplant. The CDR3 DNA sequence: TGCGCCAGCAGCTTGGGTCCTAGCGGGAGGGCCTACGAGCAGTACTTC. It yields the protein CASSLGPSGRAYEQYF.